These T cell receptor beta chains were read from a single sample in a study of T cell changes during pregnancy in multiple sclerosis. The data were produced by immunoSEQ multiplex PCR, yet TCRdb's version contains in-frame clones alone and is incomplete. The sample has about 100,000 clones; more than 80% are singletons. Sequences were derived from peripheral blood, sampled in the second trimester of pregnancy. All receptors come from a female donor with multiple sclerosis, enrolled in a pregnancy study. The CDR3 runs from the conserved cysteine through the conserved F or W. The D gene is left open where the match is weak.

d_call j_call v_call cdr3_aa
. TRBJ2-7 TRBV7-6 CASGSGRSEQYF
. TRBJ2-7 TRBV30 CACWTTGGYEQYF
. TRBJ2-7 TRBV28 CASSFWRDSPYEQYF
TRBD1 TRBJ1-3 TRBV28 CASSGDRGPGNTIYF
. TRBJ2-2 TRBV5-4 CASSIRSGRPYTGELFF
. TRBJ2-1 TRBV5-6 CASSPNANEQFF
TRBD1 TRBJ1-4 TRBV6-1 CASSETGKGEKLFF
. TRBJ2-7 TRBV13 CASSLDGQGSYEQYF
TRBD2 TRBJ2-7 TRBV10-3 CAISPGTSGYEQYF
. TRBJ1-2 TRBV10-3 CAITRGSGYTF
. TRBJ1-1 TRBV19 CASSIQGSTEAFF
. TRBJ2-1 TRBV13 CASSSITSTEQFF
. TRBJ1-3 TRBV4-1 CASSQDWGGAGNTIYF
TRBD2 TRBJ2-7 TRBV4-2 CASSQEVAGESYEQYF
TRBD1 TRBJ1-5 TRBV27 CASRTRQGGNQPQHF
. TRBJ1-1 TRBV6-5 CASSRRGTEAFF
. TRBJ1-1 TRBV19 CASSLRRGGANTEAFF
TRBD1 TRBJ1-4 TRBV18 CASSPPGQMNEKLFF
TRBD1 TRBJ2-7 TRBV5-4 CASSLDRGSNEQYF
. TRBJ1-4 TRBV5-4 CASSLGPSNEKLFF
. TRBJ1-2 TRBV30 CAWKGPGQIDYGYTF
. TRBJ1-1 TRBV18 CASSPVKDGRGNTEAFF
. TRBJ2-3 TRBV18 CASSPLSGSMPDTQYF
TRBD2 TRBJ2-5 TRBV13 CASSFRTSGEETQYF
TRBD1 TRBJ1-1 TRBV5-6 CASRRTGDTEAFF
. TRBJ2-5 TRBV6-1 CASSESGQETQYF
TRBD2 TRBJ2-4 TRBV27 CATSSGRRNIQYF
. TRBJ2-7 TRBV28 CASSYPEGSYEQYF
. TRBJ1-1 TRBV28 CASSPRAKRAEAFF
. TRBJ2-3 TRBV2 CASSDEPRFTDTQYF
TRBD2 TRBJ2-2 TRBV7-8 CASSPLAGAGTGELFF
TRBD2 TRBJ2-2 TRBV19 CASSVTSGGAGGELFF
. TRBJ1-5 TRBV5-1 CASSLGGFQPQHF
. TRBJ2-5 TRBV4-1 CASKGGTKETQYF
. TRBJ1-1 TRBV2 CASSNGGRGTEAFF
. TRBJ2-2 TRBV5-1 CASSLSVTGELFF
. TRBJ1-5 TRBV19 CASSITRRAGQPQHF
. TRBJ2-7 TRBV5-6 CASSYRRGGEQYF
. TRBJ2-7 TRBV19 CASTGSSFYEQYF
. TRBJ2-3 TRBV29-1 CSVLLRRERQNTQYF
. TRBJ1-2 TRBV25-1 CASSATASNYGYTF
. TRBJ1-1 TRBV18 CASSPGGSTEAFF
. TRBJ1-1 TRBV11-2 CASSPGGGKPNTEAFF
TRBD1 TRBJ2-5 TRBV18 CASSPSQGKGETQYF
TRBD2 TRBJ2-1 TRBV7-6 CASSLVGGDYYNEQFF
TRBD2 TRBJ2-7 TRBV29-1 CSVGPGLGSHEQYF
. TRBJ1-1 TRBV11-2 CASSRQDLEAFF
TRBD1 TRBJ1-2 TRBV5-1 CASFGQDAYGYTF
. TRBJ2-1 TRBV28 CASSLDTLLSYNEQFF
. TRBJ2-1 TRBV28 CASSLWGLRQGLNEQFF
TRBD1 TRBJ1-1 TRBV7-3 CASSSGGGNTEAFF
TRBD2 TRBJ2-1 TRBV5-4 CASSLAVGRAREQFF
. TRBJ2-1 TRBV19 CASSIAGANEQFF